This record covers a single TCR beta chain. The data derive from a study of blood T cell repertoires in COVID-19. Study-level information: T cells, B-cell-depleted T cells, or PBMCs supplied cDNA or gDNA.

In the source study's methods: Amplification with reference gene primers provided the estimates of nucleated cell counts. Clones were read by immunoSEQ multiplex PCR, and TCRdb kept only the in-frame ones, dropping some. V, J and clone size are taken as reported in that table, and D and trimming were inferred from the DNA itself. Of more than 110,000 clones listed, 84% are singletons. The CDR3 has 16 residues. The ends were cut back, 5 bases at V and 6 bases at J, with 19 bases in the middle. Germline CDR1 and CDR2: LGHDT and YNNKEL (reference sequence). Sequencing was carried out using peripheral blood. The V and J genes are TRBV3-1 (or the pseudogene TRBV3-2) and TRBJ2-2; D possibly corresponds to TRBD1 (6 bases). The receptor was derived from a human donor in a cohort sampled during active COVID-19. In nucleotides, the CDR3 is TGTGCCAGCAGCTCCCGGGAACCCAGGGGTCCCGGGGAGCTGTTTTTT. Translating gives CASSSREPRGPGELFF.